Listed below are T cell receptor beta chains from one sample, sequenced in a study of shared clonotypes between healthy human individuals. This table comes from immunoSEQ multiplex PCR, and its TCRdb copy is limited to in-frame clones, with some not included. Seen here are some 1,900,000 clones, over 85% observed once, and the top ten hold 1.2%. Specimen: naive CD8+ T cells sorted from blood. These receptors were taken from a man younger than 35 in good health. The CDR3 runs from the conserved cysteine through the conserved F or W. The D gene is left open where the match is weak. Clone size is given for some rows only: seen once, a few or many times, or a class if the clone is expanded.

TGCGCCAGCAGCCAAGTGCGAGGGGGCTTCTACGAGCAGTACTTC	CASSQVRGGFYEQYF	TRBD1	TRBV4-1	TRBJ2-7	-
TGCGAGAGCAGGGGACAGGGGCTGTACGAGCAGTACTTC	CESRGQGLYEQYF	TRBD1	TRBV2	TRBJ2-7	-
TGTGCCAGCAGCGCGGGGACAGGGGGCTCCTACGAGCAGTACTTC	CASSAGTGGSYEQYF	TRBD1	TRBV5-4	TRBJ2-7	-
TGCAGCGTTGTGGGACAGGGCATGAACACTGAAGCTTTCTTT	CSVVGQGMNTEAFF	TRBD1	TRBV29-1	TRBJ1-1	-
TGTGCCAGCAGTTTATGGGCAACACAGGGAAACATTCAGTACTTC	CASSLWATQGNIQYF	-	TRBV27	TRBJ2-4	-
TGTGCCAGCAGCCCCGGGACAGGCCCCGAAAAACTGTTTTTT	CASSPGTGPEKLFF	TRBD1	TRBV7-9	TRBJ1-4	-
TGTGCCTCTTACGCCTCGGCCAGGGTTGACACTGAAGCTTTCTTT	CASYASARVDTEAFF	-	TRBV30	TRBJ1-1	-
TGCGCCAGCAGCCCGCTCCTGTGGGCAGAAAAACTGTTTTTT	CASSPLLWAEKLFF	-	TRBV4-3	TRBJ1-4	-
TGTGCCAGCAGCTCCGGGGACCTTGGCCCCAATGAGCAGTTCTTC	CASSSGDLGPNEQFF	-	TRBV5-6	TRBJ2-1	-
TGCACCTTCCTTGGGGCTAGCGGGTACCAAGAGACCCAGTACTTC	CTFLGASGYQETQYF	TRBD2	TRBV29-1	TRBJ2-5	-
TGTGCCAGCAGTTTTTTAACGGACTATAATTCACCCCTCCACTTT	CASSFLTDYNSPLHF	-	TRBV28	TRBJ1-6	-
TGTGCCAGCAGCTTTCGGGACCGCCTTAACACTGAAGCTTTCTTT	CASSFRDRLNTEAFF	-	TRBV5-6	TRBJ1-1	-
TGTGCCAGCAGCCAAGGGCAGGGGAGGGAGACCCAGTACTTC	CASSQGQGRETQYF	-	TRBV14	TRBJ2-5	-
TGTGCCAGCAGCTTAGGCGGTTCCCTAGGCCCTGGCTACACCTTC	CASSLGGSLGPGYTF	-	TRBV7-2	TRBJ1-2	-
TGTGCCAGCAGTTACGGCCCCTTGCATACGCAGTATTTT	CASSYGPLHTQYF	-	TRBV6-5	TRBJ2-3	-
TGTGCCAGCAGCTTAGGAGGTGGCCATTCACCCCTCCACTTT	CASSLGGGHSPLHF	-	TRBV5-6	TRBJ1-6	-
TGTGCCAGCAGCTTAGATAGGGAAGAGACCCAGTACTTC	CASSLDREETQYF	-	TRBV7-8	TRBJ2-5	once
TGTGCCAGCAGCTTGGTGGGATTACGTCTTGAAGCTTTCTTT	CASSLVGLRLEAFF	-	TRBV5-5	TRBJ1-1	-
TGTGCCAGCAGCTCTAAGACTAGCGGGGACCAAGAGACCCAGTACTTC	CASSSKTSGDQETQYF	TRBD2	TRBV11-3	TRBJ2-5	-
TGTGCCAGCAGCGGTGAAACCAGCTCTGGAAACACCATATATTTT	CASSGETSSGNTIYF	-	TRBV9	TRBJ1-3	-
TGTGCCAGCAGTTACAGGGTTGGCAACTATGGCTACACCTTC	CASSYRVGNYGYTF	-	TRBV27	TRBJ1-2	once
TGTGCCAGTAGTCCCGAGACAGATACCTCTGAAGCTTTCTTT	CASSPETDTSEAFF	-	TRBV19	TRBJ1-1	-
TGCGCCAGCAGCCAACTGGGACAGGGCAATCAGCCCCAGCATTTT	CASSQLGQGNQPQHF	TRBD1	TRBV4-1	TRBJ1-5	-
TGTGCCAGCAGTGCCTCACAGGGGGCGGGGGTCACTGAAGCTTTCTTT	CASSASQGAGVTEAFF	TRBD1	TRBV6-1	TRBJ1-1	-